This T cell receptor (beta chain) was retrieved from a study of blood T cell repertoires in COVID-19. Study details: Samples taken during acute and convalescent COVID-19 were collected in the United States, Italy and Spain. T cells, B-cell-depleted T cells, or PBMCs supplied cDNA or gDNA.

In the source study's methods: For nucleated cells, counts were estimated from reference gene primer amplification. Sequencing was performed with immunoSEQ multiplex PCR; in TCRdb, only in-frame clones are kept and a portion is missing. V and J calls and clone size follow that table, whereas D and trimming were derived from the DNA. The sample records 55,000 or so clones, about three quarters being singletons. J was trimmed by 3 bases and V by 0 bases; bases with no gene match: 2. The germline V gene has CDR1 MNHEY and CDR2 SMNVEV (reference sequence). CDR3 length: 14 amino acids. This TCR was sampled from a man aged 25-45 years with COVID-19, enrolled during active disease. The chain has TRBV27 and TRBJ2-7; 7 nucleotides line up with TRBD2. Sequencing used peripheral blood. The CDR3 DNA is TGTGCCAGCAGTTTATCCGGGGGGAACTACGAGCAGTACTTC. Its translation is CASSLSGGNYEQYF.